In its sample, the clone carrying this T cell receptor beta chain was seen many times. Antigen unknown. It was 10 ml of fresh peripheral blood that supplied the PBMCs. TCR beta CDR3 regions were amplified from RNA transcripts. The TCR CDR3 was amplified in a first-round RT-PCR using the HTBI primer set. TCRdb called the multiplex PCR reads again in MiXCR, with one record for every CDR3 protein. Among around 690,000 distinct CDR3 sequences listed, 15% to 20% were seen once. This CDR3 is built from 12 residues. Germline V gives CDR1 SGDLS, CDR2 YYNGEE. Trimming took 0 bases from V and 5 from J, leaving 6 bases between them. The sample belongs to a study of T cells in Graves' hyperthyroidism and ophthalmopathy. Broader study findings: Most thyroid clonotypes expanded above 0.001 were also detected in blood.

The TCR originated in a man aged 50 to 59 with Graves' hyperthyroidism. The sequenced sample consisted of blood. This sequence joins TRBV9 and TRBJ2-7, with D hard to call. CDR3 bases: TGTGCCAGCAGCGTAGGGGGTGACGAGCAGTACTTC. This encodes CASSVGGDEQYF.